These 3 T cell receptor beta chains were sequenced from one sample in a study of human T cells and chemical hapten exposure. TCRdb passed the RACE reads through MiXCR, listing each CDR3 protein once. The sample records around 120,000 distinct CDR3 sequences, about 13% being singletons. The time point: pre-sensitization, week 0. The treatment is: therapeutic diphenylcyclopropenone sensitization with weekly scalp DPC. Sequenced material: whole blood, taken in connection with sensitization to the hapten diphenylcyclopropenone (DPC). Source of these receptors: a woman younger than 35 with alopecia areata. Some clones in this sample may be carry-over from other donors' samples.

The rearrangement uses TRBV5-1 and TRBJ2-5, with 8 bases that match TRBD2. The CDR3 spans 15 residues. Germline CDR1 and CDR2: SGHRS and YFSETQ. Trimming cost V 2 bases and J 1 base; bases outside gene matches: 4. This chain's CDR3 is CASSFGGAPQETQYF. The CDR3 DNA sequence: TGCGCCAGCAGCTTCGGGGGGGCCCCCCAAGAGACCCAGTACTTC.

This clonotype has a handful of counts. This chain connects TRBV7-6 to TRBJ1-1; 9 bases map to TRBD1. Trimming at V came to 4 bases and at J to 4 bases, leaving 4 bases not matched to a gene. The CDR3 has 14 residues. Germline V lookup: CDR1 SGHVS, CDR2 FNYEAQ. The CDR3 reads CASSSRQGGTEAFF. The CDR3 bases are TGTGCCAGCAGCTCCAGACAGGGGGGCACTGAAGCTTTCTTT.

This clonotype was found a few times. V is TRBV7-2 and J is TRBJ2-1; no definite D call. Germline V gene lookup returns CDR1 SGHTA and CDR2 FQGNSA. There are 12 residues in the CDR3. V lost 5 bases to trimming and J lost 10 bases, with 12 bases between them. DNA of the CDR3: TGTGCCAGCAGCCCCCGGACGGAAGAGCAGTTCTTC. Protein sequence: CASSPRTEEQFF.